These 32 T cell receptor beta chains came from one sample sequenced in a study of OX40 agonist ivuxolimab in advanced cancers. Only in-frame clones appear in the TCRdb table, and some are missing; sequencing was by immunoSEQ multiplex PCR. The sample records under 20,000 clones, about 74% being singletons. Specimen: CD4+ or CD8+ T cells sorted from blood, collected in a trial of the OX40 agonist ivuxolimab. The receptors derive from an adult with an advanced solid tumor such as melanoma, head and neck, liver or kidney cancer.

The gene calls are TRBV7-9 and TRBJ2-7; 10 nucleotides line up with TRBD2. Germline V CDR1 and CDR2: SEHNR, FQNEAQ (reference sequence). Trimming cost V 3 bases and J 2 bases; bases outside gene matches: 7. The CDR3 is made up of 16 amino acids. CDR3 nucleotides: TGTGCCAGCAGCTTTAGCGGGGGGCATTATACCTACGAGCAGTACTTC. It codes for CASSFSGGHYTYEQYF. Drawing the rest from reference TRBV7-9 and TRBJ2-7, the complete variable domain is DTGVSQNPRHKITKRGQNVTFRCDPISEHNRLYWYRQTLGQGPEFLTYFQNEAQLEKSRLLSDRFSAERPKGSFSTLEIQRTEQGDSAMYLCASSFSGGHYTYEQYFGPGTRLTVT.

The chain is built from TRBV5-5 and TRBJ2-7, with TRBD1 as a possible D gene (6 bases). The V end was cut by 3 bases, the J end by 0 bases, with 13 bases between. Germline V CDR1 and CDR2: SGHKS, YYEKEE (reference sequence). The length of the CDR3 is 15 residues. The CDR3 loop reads CASSYRTVSSYEQYF. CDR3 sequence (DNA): TGTGCCAGCAGCTACAGGACAGTTAGCTCCTACGAGCAGTACTTC.

The CDR3 nucleotides read TGCGCCAGCAGCCAAGAAATGGGGGACAGGGGGTTTAGGTACGAGCAGTACTTC. Protein product: CASSQEMGDRGFRYEQYF. The genes are TRBV4-3 and TRBJ2-7, with TRBD1 identical over 11 bases. V shed 0 bases and J 4 bases; nucleotides not matched to a gene: 11. This CDR3 has 18 amino acids. Germline lookup yields CDR1 LGHNA and CDR2 YSLEER.

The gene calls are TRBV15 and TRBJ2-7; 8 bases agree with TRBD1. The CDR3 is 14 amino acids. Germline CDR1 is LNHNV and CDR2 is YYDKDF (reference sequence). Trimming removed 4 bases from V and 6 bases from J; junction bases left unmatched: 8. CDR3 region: CATSKDRTGREQYF. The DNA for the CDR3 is TGTGCCACCAGCAAAGATAGGACAGGGCGCGAGCAGTACTTC.

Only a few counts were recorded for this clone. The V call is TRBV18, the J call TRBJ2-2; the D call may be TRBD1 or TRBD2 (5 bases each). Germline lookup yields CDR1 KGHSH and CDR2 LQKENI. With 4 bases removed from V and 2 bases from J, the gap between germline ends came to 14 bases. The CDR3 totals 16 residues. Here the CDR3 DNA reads TGTGCCAGCTCACTTGAGGGCAGGGTCAACACCGGGGAGCTGTTTTTT. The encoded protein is CASSLEGRVNTGELFF.

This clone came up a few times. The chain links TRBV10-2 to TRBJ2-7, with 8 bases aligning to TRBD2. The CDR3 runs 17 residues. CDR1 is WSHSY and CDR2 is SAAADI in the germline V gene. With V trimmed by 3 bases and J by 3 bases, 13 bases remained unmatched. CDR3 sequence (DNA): TGCGCCAGCAGTGACCCCTCGGGAGCGGGGGAGCTCTACGAGCAGTACTTC. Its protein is CASSDPSGAGELYEQYF.

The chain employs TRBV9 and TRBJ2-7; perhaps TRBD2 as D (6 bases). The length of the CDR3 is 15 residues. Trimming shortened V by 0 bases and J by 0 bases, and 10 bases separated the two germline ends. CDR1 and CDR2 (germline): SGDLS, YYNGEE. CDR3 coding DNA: TGTGCCAGCAGCGTAGGGGGGGAATTCTCCTACGAGCAGTACTTC. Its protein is CASSVGGEFSYEQYF.

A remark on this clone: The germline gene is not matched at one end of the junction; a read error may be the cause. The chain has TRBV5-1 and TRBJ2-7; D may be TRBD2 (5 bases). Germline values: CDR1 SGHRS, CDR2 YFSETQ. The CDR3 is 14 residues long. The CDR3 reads CASSLAGDSYEQYF. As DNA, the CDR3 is TGTGCCAGCAGCTTGGCCGGGGACTCCTACGAGCAGTACTTC.

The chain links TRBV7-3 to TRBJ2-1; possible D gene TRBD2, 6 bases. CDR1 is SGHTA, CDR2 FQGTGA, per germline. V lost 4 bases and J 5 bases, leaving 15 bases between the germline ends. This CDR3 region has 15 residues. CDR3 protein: CASSSDGGVNNEQFF. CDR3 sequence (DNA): TGTGCCAGCAGCTCCGACGGGGGTGTTAACAATGAGCAGTTCTTC.

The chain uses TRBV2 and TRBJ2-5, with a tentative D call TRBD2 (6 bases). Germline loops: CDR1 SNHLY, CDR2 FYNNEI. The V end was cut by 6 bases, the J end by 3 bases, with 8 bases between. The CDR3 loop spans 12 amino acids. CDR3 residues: CASSGEEETQYF. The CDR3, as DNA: TGTGCCAGCAGCGGGGAGGAAGAGACCCAGTACTTC.

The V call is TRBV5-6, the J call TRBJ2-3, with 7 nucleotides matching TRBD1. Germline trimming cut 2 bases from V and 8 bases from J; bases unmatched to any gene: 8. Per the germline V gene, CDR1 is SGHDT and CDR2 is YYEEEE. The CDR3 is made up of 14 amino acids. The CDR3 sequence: CASSFPGGLGTQYF. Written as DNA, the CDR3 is TGTGCCAGCAGCTTCCCAGGGGGATTGGGTACGCAGTATTTT.

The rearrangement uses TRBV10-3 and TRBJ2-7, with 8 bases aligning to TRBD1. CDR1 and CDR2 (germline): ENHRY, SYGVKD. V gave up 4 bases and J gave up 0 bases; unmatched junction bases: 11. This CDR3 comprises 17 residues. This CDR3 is CAISGAKDRGSSYEQYF. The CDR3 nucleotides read TGTGCCATCAGTGGGGCCAAAGACAGGGGATCCTCCTACGAGCAGTACTTC.

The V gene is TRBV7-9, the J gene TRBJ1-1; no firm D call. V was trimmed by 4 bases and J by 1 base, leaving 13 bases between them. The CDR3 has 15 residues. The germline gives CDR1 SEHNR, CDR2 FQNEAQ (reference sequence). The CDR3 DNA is TGTGCCAGCAGCTACCCGGAGCTTGGGAACACTGAAGCTTTCTTT. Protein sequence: CASSYPELGNTEAFF.

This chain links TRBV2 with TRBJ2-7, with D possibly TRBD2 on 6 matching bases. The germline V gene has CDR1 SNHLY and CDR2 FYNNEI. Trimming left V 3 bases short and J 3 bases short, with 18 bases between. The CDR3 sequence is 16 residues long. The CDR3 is CASSDFPQGLNYEQYF. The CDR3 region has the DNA TGTGCCAGCAGTGATTTTCCCCAGGGACTCAACTACGAGCAGTACTTC.

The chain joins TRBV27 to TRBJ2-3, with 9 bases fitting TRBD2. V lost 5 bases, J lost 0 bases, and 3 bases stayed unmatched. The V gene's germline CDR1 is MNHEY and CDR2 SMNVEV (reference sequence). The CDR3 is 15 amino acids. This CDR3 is CASSLLAGSTDTQYF. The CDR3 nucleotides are TGTGCCAGCAGTCTCCTAGCGGGGAGCACAGATACGCAGTATTTT.

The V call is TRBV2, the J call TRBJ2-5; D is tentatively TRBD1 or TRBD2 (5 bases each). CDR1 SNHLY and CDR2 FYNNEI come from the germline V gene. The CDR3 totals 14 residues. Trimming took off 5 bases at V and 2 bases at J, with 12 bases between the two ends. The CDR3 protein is CASSSPREQETQYF. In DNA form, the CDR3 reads TGTGCCAGCAGTTCCCCCAGGGAGCAAGAGACCCAGTACTTC.

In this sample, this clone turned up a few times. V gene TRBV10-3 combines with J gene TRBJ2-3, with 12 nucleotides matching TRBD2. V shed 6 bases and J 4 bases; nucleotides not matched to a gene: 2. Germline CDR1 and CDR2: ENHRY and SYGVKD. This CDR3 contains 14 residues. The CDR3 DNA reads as TGTGCCATCAGGACTAGCGGGGGCGCAGATACGCAGTATTTT. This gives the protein CAIRTSGGADTQYF.

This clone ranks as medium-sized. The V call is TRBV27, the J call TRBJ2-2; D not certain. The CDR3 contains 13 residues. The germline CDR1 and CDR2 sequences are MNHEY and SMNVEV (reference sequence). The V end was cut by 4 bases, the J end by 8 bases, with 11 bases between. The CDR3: CASSSGWGGELFF. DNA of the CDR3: TGTGCCAGCAGTTCAGGTTGGGGTGGGGAGCTGTTTTTT.

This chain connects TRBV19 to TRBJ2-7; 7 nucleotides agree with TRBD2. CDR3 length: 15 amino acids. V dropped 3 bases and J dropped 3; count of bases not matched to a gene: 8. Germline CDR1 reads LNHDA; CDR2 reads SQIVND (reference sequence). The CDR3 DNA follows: TGTGCCAGTAGTATCGGGGGGTCGGGGGACTACGAGCAGTACTTC. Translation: CASSIGGSGDYEQYF.

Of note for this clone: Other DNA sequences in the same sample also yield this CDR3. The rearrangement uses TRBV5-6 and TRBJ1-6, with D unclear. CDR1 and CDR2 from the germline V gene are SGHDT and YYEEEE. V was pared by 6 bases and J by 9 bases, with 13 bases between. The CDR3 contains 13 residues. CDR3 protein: CASTPSGVSPLHF. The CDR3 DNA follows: TGTGCCAGCACCCCGTCTGGTGTTTCACCCCTCCACTTT.

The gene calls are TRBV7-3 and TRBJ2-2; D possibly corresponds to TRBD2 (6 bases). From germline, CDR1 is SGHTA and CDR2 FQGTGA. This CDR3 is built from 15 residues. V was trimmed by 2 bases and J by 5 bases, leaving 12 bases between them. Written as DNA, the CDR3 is TGTGCCAGCAGCTTAGGAGGGTATGGGACCGGGGAGCTGTTTTTT. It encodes CASSLGGYGTGELFF.

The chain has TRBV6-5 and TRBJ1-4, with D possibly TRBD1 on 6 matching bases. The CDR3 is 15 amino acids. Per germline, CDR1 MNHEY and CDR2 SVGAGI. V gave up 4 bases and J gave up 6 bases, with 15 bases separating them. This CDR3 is CASSSPRGVDEKLFF. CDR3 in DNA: TGTGCCAGCAGTTCCCCCAGGGGTGTTGATGAAAAACTGTTTTTT.

The CDR3, as DNA: TGTGCCAGCAGCTCTAGCGGGTATAAAGAGACCCAGTACTTC. The encoded protein is CASSSSGYKETQYF. The V and J genes are TRBV7-9 and TRBJ2-5; 8 nucleotides match TRBD2. CDR1 and CDR2 (germline): SEHNR, FQNEAQ (reference sequence). V dropped 4 bases and J dropped 3; count of bases not matched to a gene: 4. This CDR3 region has 14 residues.

The CDR3 loop is CASSQAYNEQFF. CDR3 sequence (DNA): TGTGCCAGCAGCCAGGCCTACAATGAGCAGTTCTTC. The chain recombines TRBV14 with TRBJ2-1; unclear D gene. The CDR3 extends over 12 amino acids. V shed 3 bases and J shed 2 bases, with 2 bases lying between them. Germline V gene lookup returns CDR1 SGHDN and CDR2 FVKESK. The full variable domain, completed using reference TRBV14 and TRBJ2-1, is EAGVTQFPSHSVIEKGQTVTLRCDPISGHDNLYWYRRVMGKEIKFLLHFVKESKQDESGMPNNRFLAERTGGTYSTLKVQPAELEDSGVYFCASSQAYNEQFFGPGTRLTVL.

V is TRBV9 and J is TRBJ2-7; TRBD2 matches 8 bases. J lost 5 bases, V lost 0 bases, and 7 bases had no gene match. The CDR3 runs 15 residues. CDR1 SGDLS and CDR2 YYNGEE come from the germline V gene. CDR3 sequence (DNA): TGTGCCAGCAGCGTAGAGAGCGGGAGTCACAACGAGCAGTACTTC. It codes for CASSVESGSHNEQYF.

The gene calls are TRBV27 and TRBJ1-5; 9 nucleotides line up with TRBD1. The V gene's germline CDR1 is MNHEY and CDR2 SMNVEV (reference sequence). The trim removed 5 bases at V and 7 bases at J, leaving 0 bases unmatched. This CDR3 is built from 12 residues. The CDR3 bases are TGTGCCAGCAGTGACAGGGGGCAGCCCCAGCATTTT. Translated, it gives CASSDRGQPQHF.

The CDR3 is CASSERFGDSVKETQYF. The CDR3 coding sequence is TGCGCCAGCAGCGAAAGGTTCGGAGACTCGGTAAAAGAGACCCAGTACTTC. This chain connects TRBV4-1 to TRBJ2-5; D is unresolved. V was cut by 5 bases and J by 3 bases, with 22 bases left in between. Germline V gene sequence: CDR1 MGHRA, CDR2 YSYEKL. The CDR3 extends over 17 amino acids.

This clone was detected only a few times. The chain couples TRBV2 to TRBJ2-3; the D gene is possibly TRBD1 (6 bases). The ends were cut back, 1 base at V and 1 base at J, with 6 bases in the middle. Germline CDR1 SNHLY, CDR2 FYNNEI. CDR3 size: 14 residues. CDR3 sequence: CASSEEGGTDTQYF. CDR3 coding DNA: TGTGCCAGCAGTGAAGAGGGGGGCACAGATACGCAGTATTTT.

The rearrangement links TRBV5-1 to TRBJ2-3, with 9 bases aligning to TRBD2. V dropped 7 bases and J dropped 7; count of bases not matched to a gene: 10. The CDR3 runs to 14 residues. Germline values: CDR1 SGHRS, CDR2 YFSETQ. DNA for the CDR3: TGCGCCAGCGGCGTAGCGGGAGATGGGAATACGCAGTATTTT. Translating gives CASGVAGDGNTQYF.

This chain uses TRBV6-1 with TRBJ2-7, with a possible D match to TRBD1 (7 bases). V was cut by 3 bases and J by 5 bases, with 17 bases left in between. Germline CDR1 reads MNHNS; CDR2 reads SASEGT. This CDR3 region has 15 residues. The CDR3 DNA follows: TGTGCCAGCAGTGATGGGAGACAGGGACTCCACGAGCAGTACTTC. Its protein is CASSDGRQGLHEQYF.

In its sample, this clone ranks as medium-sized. CDR3 residues: CSVEDLGQGGYGYTF. CDR3 bases: TGCAGCGTTGAAGATCTGGGACAGGGCGGCTATGGCTACACCTTC. The V and J genes are TRBV29-1 and TRBJ1-2; 9 nucleotides match TRBD1. Germline values: CDR1 SQVTM, CDR2 ANQGSEA. The CDR3 length is 15 residues. Trimming took 0 bases from V and 4 from J; bases not matched to a gene: 6.

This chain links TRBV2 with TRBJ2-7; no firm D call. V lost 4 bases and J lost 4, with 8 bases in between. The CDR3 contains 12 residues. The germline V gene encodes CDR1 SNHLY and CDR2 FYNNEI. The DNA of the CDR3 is TGTGCCAGCAGTGGGGCGATATACGAGCAGTACTTC. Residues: CASSGAIYEQYF.